This TCR beta chain appears in the sequencing data of a study of T cells in localized non-small cell lung cancer. Sequencing was performed with immunoSEQ multiplex PCR; in TCRdb, only in-frame clones are kept and a portion is missing. In the table there are 5,000 to 7,000 clones, roughly a quarter of which are singletons. Overall study findings and caveats: Adjacent lung had a median roughly 61 of the 100 largest tumor clones.

This CDR3 comprises 13 residues. Trimming took 10 bases from V and 8 from J, leaving 18 bases between them. CDR1 SGDLS and CDR2 YYNGEE come from the germline V gene. This clone qualifies as medium-sized. Its antigen is undetermined. The sample here was lung tumor tissue, taken before any cancer treatment. The receptor comes from a female donor of 60 years or more with stage I lung adenocarcinoma. The V and J genes are TRBV9 and TRBJ1-4; the D gene is possibly TRBD1 (6 bases). As DNA, the CDR3 is TGTGCCGGTAACAGGGTCTCTGAGGAAAAACTGTTTTTT. The encoded protein is CAGNRVSEEKLFF.